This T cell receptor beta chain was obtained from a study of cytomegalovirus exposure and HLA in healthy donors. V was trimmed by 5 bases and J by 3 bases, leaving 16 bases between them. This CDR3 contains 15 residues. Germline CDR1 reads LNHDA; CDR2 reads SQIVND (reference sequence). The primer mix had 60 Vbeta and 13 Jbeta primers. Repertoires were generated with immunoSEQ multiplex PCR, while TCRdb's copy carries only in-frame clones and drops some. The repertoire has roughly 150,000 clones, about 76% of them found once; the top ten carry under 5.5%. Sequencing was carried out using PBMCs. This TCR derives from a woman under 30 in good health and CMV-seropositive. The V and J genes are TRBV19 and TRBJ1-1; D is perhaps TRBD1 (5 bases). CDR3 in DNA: TGTGCCAGTAGTTCCGAACAGGCGTGGTACACTGAAGCTTTCTTT. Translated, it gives CASSSEQAWYTEAFF.